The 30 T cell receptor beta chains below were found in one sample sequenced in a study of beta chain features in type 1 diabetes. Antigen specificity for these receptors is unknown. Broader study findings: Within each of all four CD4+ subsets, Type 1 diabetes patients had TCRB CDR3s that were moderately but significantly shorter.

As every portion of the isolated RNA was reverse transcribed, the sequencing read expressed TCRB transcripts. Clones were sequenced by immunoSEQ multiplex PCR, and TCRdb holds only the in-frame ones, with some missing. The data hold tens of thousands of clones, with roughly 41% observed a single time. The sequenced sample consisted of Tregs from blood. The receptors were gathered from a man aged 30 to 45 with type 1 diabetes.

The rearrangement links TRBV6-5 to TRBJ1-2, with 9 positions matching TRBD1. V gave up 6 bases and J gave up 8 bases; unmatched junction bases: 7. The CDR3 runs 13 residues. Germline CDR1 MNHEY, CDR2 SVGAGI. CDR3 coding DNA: TGTGCCAGCAGCCCGGGACAGGGCATAGGCTACACCTTC. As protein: CASSPGQGIGYTF.

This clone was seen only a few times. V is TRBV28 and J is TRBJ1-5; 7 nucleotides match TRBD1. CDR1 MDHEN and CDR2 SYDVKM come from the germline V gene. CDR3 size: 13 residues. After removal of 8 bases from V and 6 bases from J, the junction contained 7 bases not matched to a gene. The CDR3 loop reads CASFGGGVQPQHF. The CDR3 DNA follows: TGTGCCAGCTTCGGAGGGGGCGTTCAGCCCCAGCATTTT.

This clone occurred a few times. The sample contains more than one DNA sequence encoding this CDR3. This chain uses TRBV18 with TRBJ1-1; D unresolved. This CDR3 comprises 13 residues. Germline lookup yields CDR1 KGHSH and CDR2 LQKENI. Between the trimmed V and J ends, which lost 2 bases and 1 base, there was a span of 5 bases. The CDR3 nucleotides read TGTGCCAGCTCACCAGCAGAGAACACTGAAGCTTTCTTT. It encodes CASSPAENTEAFF.

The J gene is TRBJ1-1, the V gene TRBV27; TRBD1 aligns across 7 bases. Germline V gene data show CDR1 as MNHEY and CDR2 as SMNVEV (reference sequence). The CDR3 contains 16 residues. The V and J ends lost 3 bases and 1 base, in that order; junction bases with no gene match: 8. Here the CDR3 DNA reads TGTGCCAGCAGTTTGTCCCCGGGACAGTGGAACACTGAAGCTTTCTTT. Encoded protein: CASSLSPGQWNTEAFF.

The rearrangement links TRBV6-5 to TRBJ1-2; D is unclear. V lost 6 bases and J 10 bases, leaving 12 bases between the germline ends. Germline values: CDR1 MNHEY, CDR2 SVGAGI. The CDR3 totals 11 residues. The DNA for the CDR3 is TGTGCCAGCAGGGGAGAGGTTGACTACACCTTC. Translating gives CASRGEVDYTF.

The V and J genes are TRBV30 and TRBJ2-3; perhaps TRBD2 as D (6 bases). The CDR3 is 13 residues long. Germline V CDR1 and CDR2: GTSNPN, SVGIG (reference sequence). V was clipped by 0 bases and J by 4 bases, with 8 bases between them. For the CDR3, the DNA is TGTGCCTGGAGTGTGAGGGAGGCAGATACGCAGTATTTT. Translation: CAWSVREADTQYF.

CDR3 nucleotide sequence: TGCGCCAGCAGCTCCCGACTAGCGGGACGAGACGAGCAGTACTTC. Protein sequence: CASSSRLAGRDEQYF. The gene calls are TRBV5-1 and TRBJ2-7; TRBD2 agrees at 11 bases. This CDR3 has 15 residues. Germline CDR1 SGHRS, CDR2 YFSETQ. V lost 3 bases and J lost 5; bases outside the gene matches: 7.

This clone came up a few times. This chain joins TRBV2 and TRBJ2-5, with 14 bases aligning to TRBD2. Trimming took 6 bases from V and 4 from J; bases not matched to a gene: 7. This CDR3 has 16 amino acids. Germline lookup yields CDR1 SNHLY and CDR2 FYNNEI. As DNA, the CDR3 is TGTGCCAGCAGCCTCGGACTAGCGGGAGGTAGAGAGACCCAGTACTTC. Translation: CASSLGLAGGRETQYF.

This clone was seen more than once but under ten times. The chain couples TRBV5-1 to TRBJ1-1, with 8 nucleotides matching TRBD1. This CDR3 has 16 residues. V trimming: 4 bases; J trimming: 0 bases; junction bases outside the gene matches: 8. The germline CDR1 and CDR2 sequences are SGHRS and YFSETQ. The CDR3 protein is CASSLHGQGLNTEAFF. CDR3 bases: TGCGCCAGCAGCCTACATGGACAGGGCCTGAACACTGAAGCTTTCTTT.

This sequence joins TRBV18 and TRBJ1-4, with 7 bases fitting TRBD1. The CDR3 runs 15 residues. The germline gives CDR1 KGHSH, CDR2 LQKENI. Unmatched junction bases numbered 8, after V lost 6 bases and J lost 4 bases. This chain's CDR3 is CASSPGGGNNEKLFF. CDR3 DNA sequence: TGTGCCAGCTCCCCAGGGGGAGGCAATAATGAAAAACTGTTTTTT.

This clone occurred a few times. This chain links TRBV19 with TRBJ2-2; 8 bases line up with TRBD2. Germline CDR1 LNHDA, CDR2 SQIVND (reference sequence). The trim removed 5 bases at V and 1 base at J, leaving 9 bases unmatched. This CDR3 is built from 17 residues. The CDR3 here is CASSPPGLAWNTGELFF. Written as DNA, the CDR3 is TGTGCCAGTAGTCCCCCCGGACTAGCCTGGAACACCGGGGAGCTGTTTTTT. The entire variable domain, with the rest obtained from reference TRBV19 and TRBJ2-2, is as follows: DGGITQSPKYLFRKEGQNVTLSCEQNLNHDAMYWYRQDPGQGLRLIYYSQIVNDFQKGDIAEGYSVSREKKESFPLTVTSAQKNPTAFYLCASSPPGLAWNTGELFFGEGSRLTVL.

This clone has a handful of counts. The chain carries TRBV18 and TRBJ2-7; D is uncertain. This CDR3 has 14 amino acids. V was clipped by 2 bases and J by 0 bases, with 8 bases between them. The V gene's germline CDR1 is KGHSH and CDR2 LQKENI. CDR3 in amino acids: CASSPVFSSYEQYF. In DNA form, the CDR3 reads TGTGCCAGCTCACCAGTGTTCAGCTCCTACGAGCAGTACTTC.

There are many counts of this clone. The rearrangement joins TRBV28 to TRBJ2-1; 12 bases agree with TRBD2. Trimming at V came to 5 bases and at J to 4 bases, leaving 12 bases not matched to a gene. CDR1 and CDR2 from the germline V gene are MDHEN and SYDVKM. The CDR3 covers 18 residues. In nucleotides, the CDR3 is TGTGCCAGCAGTCCATGGACTAGCGGGACTCAATTTTACAATGAGCAGTTCTTC. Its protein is CASSPWTSGTQFYNEQFF. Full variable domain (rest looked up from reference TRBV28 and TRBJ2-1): DVKVTQSSRYLVKRTGEKVFLECVQDMDHENMFWYRQDPGLGLRLIYFSYDVKMKEKGDIPEGYSVSREKKERFSLILESASTNQTSMYLCASSPWTSGTQFYNEQFFGPGTRLTVL.

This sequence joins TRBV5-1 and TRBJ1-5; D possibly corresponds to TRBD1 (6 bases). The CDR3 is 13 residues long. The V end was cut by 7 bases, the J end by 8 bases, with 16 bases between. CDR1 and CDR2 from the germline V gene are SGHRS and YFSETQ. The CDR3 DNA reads TGCGCCAGCGCGAACTGGGAGGGGGAGCCCCAGCATTTT. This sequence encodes CASANWEGEPQHF.

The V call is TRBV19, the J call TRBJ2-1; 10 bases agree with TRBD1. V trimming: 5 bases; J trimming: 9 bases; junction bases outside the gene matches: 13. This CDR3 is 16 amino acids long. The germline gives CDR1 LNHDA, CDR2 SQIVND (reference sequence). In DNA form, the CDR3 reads TGTGCCAGTAGTCACCTCCGGGACAGGGGAATAGGTGAGCAGTTCTTC. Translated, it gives CASSHLRDRGIGEQFF.

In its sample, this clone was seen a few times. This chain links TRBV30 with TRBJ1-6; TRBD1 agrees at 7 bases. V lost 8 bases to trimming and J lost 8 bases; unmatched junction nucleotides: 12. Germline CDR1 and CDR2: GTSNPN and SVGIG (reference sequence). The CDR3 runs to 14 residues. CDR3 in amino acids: CAGAERQGDSPLHF. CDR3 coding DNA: TGTGCCGGAGCGGAACGGCAGGGGGATTCACCCCTCCACTTT.

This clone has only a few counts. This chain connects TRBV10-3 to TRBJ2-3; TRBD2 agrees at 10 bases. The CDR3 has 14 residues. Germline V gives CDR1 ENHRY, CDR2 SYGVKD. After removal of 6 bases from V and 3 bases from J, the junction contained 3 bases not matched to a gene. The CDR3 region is CAISPSGSTDTQYF. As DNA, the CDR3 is TGTGCCATCAGCCCTAGCGGGAGTACAGATACGCAGTATTTT.

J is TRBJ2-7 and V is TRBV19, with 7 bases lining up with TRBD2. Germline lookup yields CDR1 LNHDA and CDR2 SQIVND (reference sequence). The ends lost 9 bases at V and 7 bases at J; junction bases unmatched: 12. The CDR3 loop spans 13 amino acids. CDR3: CARLARNLFEQYF. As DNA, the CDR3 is TGTGCCAGACTAGCGAGGAACCTCTTTGAGCAGTACTTC. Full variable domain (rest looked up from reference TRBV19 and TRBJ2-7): DGGITQSPKYLFRKEGQNVTLSCEQNLNHDAMYWYRQDPGQGLRLIYYSQIVNDFQKGDIAEGYSVSREKKESFPLTVTSAQKNPTAFYLCARLARNLFEQYFGPGTRLTVT.

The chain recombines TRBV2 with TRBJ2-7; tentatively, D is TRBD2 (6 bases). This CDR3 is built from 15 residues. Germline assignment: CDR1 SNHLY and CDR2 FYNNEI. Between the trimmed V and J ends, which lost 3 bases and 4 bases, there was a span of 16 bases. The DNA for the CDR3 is TGTGCCAGCAGTGAGGGGGGAGAGAGCGGGTACGAGCAGTACTTC. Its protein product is CASSEGGESGYEQYF.

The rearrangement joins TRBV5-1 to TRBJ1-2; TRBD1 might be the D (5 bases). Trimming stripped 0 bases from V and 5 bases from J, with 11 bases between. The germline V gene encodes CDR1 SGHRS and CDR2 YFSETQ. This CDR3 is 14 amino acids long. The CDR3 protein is CASSLGSGEYGYTF. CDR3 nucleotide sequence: TGCGCCAGCAGCTTGGGATCGGGGGAGTATGGCTACACCTTC.

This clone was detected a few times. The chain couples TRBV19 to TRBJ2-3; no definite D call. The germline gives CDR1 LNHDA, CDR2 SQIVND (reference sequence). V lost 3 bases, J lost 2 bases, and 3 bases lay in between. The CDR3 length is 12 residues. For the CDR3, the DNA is TGTGCCAGTAGTATGGCCACAGATACGCAGTATTTT. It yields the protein CASSMATDTQYF.

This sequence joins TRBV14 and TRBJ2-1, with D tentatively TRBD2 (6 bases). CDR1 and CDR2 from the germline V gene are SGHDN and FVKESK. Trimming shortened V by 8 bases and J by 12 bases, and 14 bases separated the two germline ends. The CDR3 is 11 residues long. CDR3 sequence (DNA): TGTGCCAGCGGGCCCGGGGGAGGGCAGTTCTTC. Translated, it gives CASGPGGGQFF.

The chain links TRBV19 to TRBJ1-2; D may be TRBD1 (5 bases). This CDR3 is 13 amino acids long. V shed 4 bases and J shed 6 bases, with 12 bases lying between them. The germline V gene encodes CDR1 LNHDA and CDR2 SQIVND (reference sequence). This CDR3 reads CASSSATVDGYTF. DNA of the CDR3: TGTGCCAGTAGTAGTGCGACAGTCGATGGCTACACCTTC. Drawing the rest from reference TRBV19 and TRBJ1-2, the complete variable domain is DGGITQSPKYLFRKEGQNVTLSCEQNLNHDAMYWYRQDPGQGLRLIYYSQIVNDFQKGDIAEGYSVSREKKESFPLTVTSAQKNPTAFYLCASSSATVDGYTFGSGTRLTVV.

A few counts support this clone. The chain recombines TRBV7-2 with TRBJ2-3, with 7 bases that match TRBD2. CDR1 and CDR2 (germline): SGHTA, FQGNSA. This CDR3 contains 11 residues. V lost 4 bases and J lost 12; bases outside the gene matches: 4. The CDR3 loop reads CASSSRLAQYF. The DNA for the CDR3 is TGTGCCAGCAGCTCCCGACTAGCCCAGTATTTT. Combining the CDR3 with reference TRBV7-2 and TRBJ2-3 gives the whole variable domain GAGVSQSPSNKVTEKGKDVELRCDPISGHTALYWYRQSLGQGLEFLIYFQGNSAPDKSGLPSDRFSAERTGGSVSTLTIQRTQQEDSAVYLCASSSRLAQYFGPGTRLTVL.

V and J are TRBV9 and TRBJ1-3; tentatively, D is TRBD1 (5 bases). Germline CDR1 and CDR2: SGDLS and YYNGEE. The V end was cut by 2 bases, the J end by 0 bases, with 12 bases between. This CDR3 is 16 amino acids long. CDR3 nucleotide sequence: TGTGCCAGCAGCGTCGATGGACACCACTCTGGAAACACCATATATTTT. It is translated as CASSVDGHHSGNTIYF.

The CDR3 spells CASNLSGDSPLHF. Written as DNA, the CDR3 is TGTGCCAGCAACCTCTCAGGGGATTCACCCCTCCACTTT. The chain couples TRBV2 to TRBJ1-6, with D possibly being TRBD1 (6 bases). CDR3 length: 13 residues. V was cut by 7 bases and J by 8 bases, with 12 bases left in between. The germline V gene has CDR1 SNHLY and CDR2 FYNNEI.

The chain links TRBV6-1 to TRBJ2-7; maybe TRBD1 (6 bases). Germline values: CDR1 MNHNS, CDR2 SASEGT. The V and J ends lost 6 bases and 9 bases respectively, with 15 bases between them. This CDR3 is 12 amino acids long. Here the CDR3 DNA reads TGTGCCAGCAGCGACAACAGGGACCTGCAGTACTTC. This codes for CASSDNRDLQYF.

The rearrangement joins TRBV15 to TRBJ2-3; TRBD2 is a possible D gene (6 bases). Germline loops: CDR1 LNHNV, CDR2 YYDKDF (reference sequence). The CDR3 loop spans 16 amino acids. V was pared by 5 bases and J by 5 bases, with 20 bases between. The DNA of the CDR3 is TGTGCCACCAGCGGATGGGACTTAAGTGCCCAAGATACGCAGTATTTT. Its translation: CATSGWDLSAQDTQYF.

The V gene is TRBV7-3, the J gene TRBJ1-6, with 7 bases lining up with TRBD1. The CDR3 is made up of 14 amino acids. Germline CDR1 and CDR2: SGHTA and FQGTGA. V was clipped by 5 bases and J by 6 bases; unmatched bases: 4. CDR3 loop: CASSTGQTNSPLHF. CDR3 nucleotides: TGTGCCAGCAGCACGGGACAGACTAATTCACCCCTCCACTTT.

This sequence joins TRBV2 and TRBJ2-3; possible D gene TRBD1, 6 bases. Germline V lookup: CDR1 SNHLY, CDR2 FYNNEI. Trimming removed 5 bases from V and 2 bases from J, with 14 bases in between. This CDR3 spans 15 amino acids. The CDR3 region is CASSTTGLLTDTQYF. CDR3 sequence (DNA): TGTGCCAGCAGTACGACAGGTTTACTCACAGATACGCAGTATTTT.